This passage covers 31 T cell receptor beta chains from one sample sequenced in a study of T cell repertoires in cytomegalovirus infection. In TCRdb, the reads were re-called with MiXCR into one record per CDR3 protein. The profile shows under 600,000 distinct CDR3 sequences, 16% of them singletons. Sequencing was done on a sample of CD8+ T cells from PBMCs. These receptors were taken from a human donor in good health (CMV status not recorded). Some clones in this sample may be carry-over from other donors' samples.

The chain carries TRBV10-1 and TRBJ2-5; 9 nucleotides align to TRBD1. V lost 0 bases to trimming and J lost 5 bases; unmatched junction nucleotides: 4. The CDR3 is made up of 15 amino acids. CDR1 is WNHNN and CDR2 is SYGVQD in the germline V gene (reference sequence). CDR3 amino acids: CASSESTGGLETQYF. The DNA of the CDR3 is TGCGCCAGCAGTGAGTCAACAGGGGGCTTGGAGACCCAGTACTTC.

Many counts were recorded for this clonotype. V is TRBV6-6 and J is TRBJ1-4; maybe TRBD1 (6 bases). V was cut by 2 bases and J by 8 bases, with 15 bases left in between. This CDR3 contains 15 residues. In germline, CDR1 is MNHNY, CDR2 SVGAGI (reference sequence). The chain's CDR3 is CASSYAQGKKEKLFF. The CDR3 nucleotides read TGTGCCAGCAGTTACGCCCAGGGGAAGAAAGAAAAACTGTTTTTT.

This clonotype was counted a few times. The gene calls are TRBV28 and TRBJ1-5, with no clear D. This CDR3 is 17 amino acids long. Trimming left V 5 bases short and J 5 bases short, with 22 bases between. CDR1 and CDR2 from the germline V gene are MDHEN and SYDVKM. CDR3 nucleotide sequence: TGTGCCAGCAGTCTGGCGTTGAGAATCCGAGGTCATCAGCCCCAGCATTTT. Translating gives CASSLALRIRGHQPQHF.

This clonotype was seen more than once but under ten times. V and J are TRBV10-2 and TRBJ2-7, with a possible D match to TRBD1 (6 bases). CDR1 and CDR2 (germline): WSHSY, SAAADI. This CDR3 spans 15 amino acids. V was pared by 3 bases and J by 3 bases, with 15 bases between. CDR3: CASSDDRTVVYEQYF. CDR3 bases: TGCGCCAGCAGTGACGATCGGACAGTAGTCTACGAGCAGTACTTC.

V and J are TRBV6-6 and TRBJ2-4, with TRBD2 identical over 12 bases. V lost 7 bases to trimming and J lost 0 bases; unmatched junction nucleotides: 13. The CDR3 runs to 19 residues. Germline CDR1 reads MNHNY; CDR2 reads SVGAGI (reference sequence). The CDR3 DNA follows: TGTGCCAGCACCTACGTCGGACTAGCGGGAACACTAGCCAAAAACATTCAGTACTTC. It yields the protein CASTYVGLAGTLAKNIQYF.

This rearrangement joins TRBV28 to TRBJ2-1, with TRBD2 matching 11 bases. The trim removed 6 bases at V and 5 bases at J, leaving 9 bases unmatched. Germline V gene lookup returns CDR1 MDHEN and CDR2 SYDVKM. CDR3 length: 16 residues. CDR3 protein: CASRLHGTSGHNEQFF. The CDR3, as DNA: TGTGCCAGCAGGCTCCACGGGACTAGCGGCCACAATGAGCAGTTCTTC.

This clonotype occurred a few times. V usage is TRBV7-9 and J usage is TRBJ1-1; the D gene is possibly TRBD1 (6 bases). With 6 bases removed from V and 4 bases from J, the gap between germline ends came to 15 bases. Germline-derived CDR1 and CDR2 are SEHNR and FQNEAQ (reference sequence). The CDR3 sequence is 14 residues long. DNA of the CDR3: TGTGCCAGCAGACCTCGCGGAGGGGGCACTGAAGCTTTCTTT. Encoded protein: CASRPRGGGTEAFF.

This clonotype was seen only a few times. This chain connects TRBV6-5 to TRBJ1-2; TRBD1 aligns across 10 bases. The junction had 2 bases not matched to a gene; V was cut back by 3 bases and J by 4 bases. Germline CDR1 is MNHEY and CDR2 is SVGAGI. The CDR3 loop spans 14 amino acids. The CDR3 is CASSYRTGGYGYTF. The CDR3 DNA reads TGTGCCAGCAGTTATCGGACAGGGGGCTATGGCTACACCTTC.

This clonotype was seen a few times. This chain connects TRBV12-3 or TRBV12-4 to TRBJ2-4; 8 bases fit TRBD1. The CDR3 runs to 16 residues. Unmatched junction bases numbered 8, after V lost 0 bases and J lost 7 bases. The CDR3 is CASSLARQGRKNIQYF. The CDR3 region has the DNA TGTGCCAGCAGTTTAGCTCGACAGGGGAGAAAGAACATTCAGTACTTC.

The V call is TRBV24-1, the J call TRBJ2-1; 7 bases line up with TRBD2. CDR1 and CDR2 (germline): KGHDR, SFDVKD. Trimming took 3 bases from V and 1 from J; bases not matched to a gene: 2. This CDR3 has 15 amino acids. This CDR3 reads CATSDDGRSYNEQFF. DNA of the CDR3: TGTGCCACCAGTGATGACGGGAGGTCCTACAATGAGCAGTTCTTC.

This clonotype was found many times. The chain is built from TRBV12-5 and TRBJ2-1, with 9 positions matching TRBD1. Germline V gene lookup returns CDR1 LGHNT and CDR2 FRNRAP. After removal of 2 bases from V and 2 bases from J, the junction contained 1 base not matched to a gene. The CDR3 totals 15 residues. The CDR3 bases are TGTGCTAGTGGTTTGACAGGGGGCGCCTACAATGAGCAGTTCTTC. This encodes CASGLTGGAYNEQFF.

This clonotype has a count of ten or more. V usage is TRBV28 and J usage is TRBJ2-7, with D possibly being TRBD1 (5 bases). This CDR3 spans 13 amino acids. CDR1 and CDR2 from the germline V gene are MDHEN and SYDVKM. V was pared by 3 bases and J by 2 bases, with 8 bases between. The DNA for the CDR3 is TGTGCCAGCAGTTTTGACAGAACCTACGAGCAGTACTTC. Translating gives CASSFDRTYEQYF.

This clonotype was counted many times. The chain uses TRBV7-3 and TRBJ2-1; TRBD2 might be the D (6 bases). The CDR3 is made up of 12 amino acids. The ends were cut back, 5 bases at V and 7 bases at J, with 9 bases in the middle. Germline V CDR1 and CDR2: SGHTA, FQGTGA. The CDR3 spells CASSPGGNEQFF. Here the CDR3 DNA reads TGTGCCAGCAGCCCCGGGGGAAATGAGCAGTTCTTC.

As concerns this clonotype: A clone one base away is much larger, so this may be a read error. CDR3 nucleotide sequence: TGTGCCAGCAGCCCGGACAGGGCCGGGGTGCTGTTTTTT. Residues: CASSPDRAGVLFF. The chain recombines TRBV7-9 with TRBJ2-2; 8 bases fit TRBD1. CDR1 SEHNR and CDR2 FQNEAQ come from the germline V gene (reference sequence). This CDR3 contains 13 residues.

In this sample, this clonotype turned up many times. V and J are TRBV7-3 and TRBJ2-1, with TRBD2 matching 8 bases. CDR1 is SGHTA and CDR2 is FQGTGA in the germline V gene. The CDR3 length is 15 residues. After removal of 5 bases from V and 2 bases from J, the junction contained 5 bases not matched to a gene. The CDR3 region is CASSVSGNTYNEQFF. In DNA form, the CDR3 reads TGTGCCAGCAGCGTTAGCGGGAATACCTACAATGAGCAGTTCTTC.

This clonotype was counted between two and nine times. The chain combines TRBV10-2 with TRBJ2-7; 7 bases line up with TRBD1. V shed 2 bases, J shed 2 bases, and the junction held 3 bases outside the gene matches. The V gene's germline CDR1 is WSHSY and CDR2 SAAADI. The CDR3 consists of 14 residues. The CDR3 region is CASSETQGAYEQYF. CDR3 nucleotide sequence: TGCGCCAGCAGTGAGACTCAGGGGGCCTACGAGCAGTACTTC.

The rearrangement links TRBV6-4 to TRBJ2-3; 7 bases are shared with TRBD1. CDR3 length: 15 amino acids. Germline loops: CDR1 MRHNA, CDR2 SNTAGT. Trimming took 6 bases from V and 6 from J; bases not matched to a gene: 12. The CDR3 loop reads CASSLWGQKTDTQYF. CDR3 coding DNA: TGTGCCAGCAGCCTGTGGGGACAGAAAACGGATACGCAGTATTTT.

The DNA of the CDR3 is TGCGCCAGCAGCCTTGAGCGGGGGGTATACCAAGAGACCCAGTACTTC. This codes for CASSLERGVYQETQYF. The V gene is TRBV4-1, the J gene TRBJ2-5, with 9 bases fitting TRBD2. V shed 4 bases and J 0 bases; nucleotides not matched to a gene: 6. The length of the CDR3 is 16 residues. CDR1 and CDR2 from the germline V gene are MGHRA and YSYEKL.

This clonotype was counted many times. This rearrangement joins TRBV12-3 or TRBV12-4 to TRBJ1-4; D ambiguous. CDR3 length: 14 amino acids. V was cut by 5 bases and J by 4 bases, with 11 bases left in between. CDR3 DNA: TGTGCCAGCAGTACGCTTCTGCGTAATGAAAAACTGTTTTTT. Amino acid sequence: CASSTLLRNEKLFF.

The chain joins TRBV2 to TRBJ1-1; 7 bases line up with TRBD1. This CDR3 is built from 17 residues. Germline lookup yields CDR1 SNHLY and CDR2 FYNNEI. V shed 6 bases and J 4 bases; nucleotides not matched to a gene: 17. The CDR3 reads CASSPAGTGAQGTEAFF. As DNA, the CDR3 is TGTGCCAGCAGCCCCGCCGGCACAGGGGCGCAGGGCACTGAAGCTTTCTTT.

This clonotype has just a few counts. The chain carries TRBV27 and TRBJ1-4; tentative D call: TRBD1 (6 bases). CDR1 is MNHEY, CDR2 SMNVEV, per germline (reference sequence). This CDR3 contains 13 residues. V was shortened by 10 bases and J by 5 bases, with 14 bases between the two germline ends. This CDR3 is CATLDRRNEKLFF. The CDR3 coding sequence is TGTGCCACCCTGGACAGACGAAATGAAAAACTGTTTTTT.

There are many counts of this clonotype. J is TRBJ2-7 and V is TRBV5-1, with TRBD1 as a possible D gene (5 bases). The CDR3 has 12 residues. Trimming took off 0 bases at V and 5 bases at J, with 6 bases between the two ends. Germline values: CDR1 SGHRS, CDR2 YFSETQ. This chain's CDR3 is CASSLARDEQYF. The DNA of the CDR3 is TGCGCCAGCAGCTTGGCCAGGGACGAGCAGTACTTC.

This sequence joins TRBV27 and TRBJ1-6; TRBD1 is a possible D gene (5 bases). Trimming removed 4 bases from V and 9 bases from J, with 10 bases in between. This CDR3 comprises 13 residues. CDR1 is MNHEY and CDR2 is SMNVEV in the germline V gene (reference sequence). The DNA for the CDR3 is TGTGCCAGCAGTTCGGACAATTTTTCACCCCTCCACTTT. Amino acid sequence: CASSSDNFSPLHF.

This chain uses TRBV11-2 with TRBJ1-1; 9 bases align to TRBD1. CDR1 is SGHAT, CDR2 FQNNGV, per germline. Trimming at V came to 6 bases and at J to 7 bases, leaving 3 bases not matched to a gene. The CDR3 is 12 amino acids. The chain's CDR3 is CASRGTGIEAFF. The CDR3 coding sequence is TGTGCCAGCAGGGGGACAGGGATTGAAGCTTTCTTT.

This clonotype was seen ten or more times. This chain connects TRBV6-1 to TRBJ2-2; D may match TRBD1 or TRBD2 (5 bases each). This CDR3 comprises 17 residues. Per germline, CDR1 MNHNS and CDR2 SASEGT. Between the trimmed V and J ends, which lost 3 bases and 5 bases, there was a span of 19 bases. The CDR3 sequence: CASSDGTRPKGTGELFF. The CDR3 DNA reads TGTGCCAGCAGTGACGGGACCCGACCTAAGGGAACCGGGGAGCTGTTTTTT.

Concerning this clonotype itself: The junction departs from the called germline gene at one end, perhaps through a read error. The gene calls are TRBV7-6 and TRBJ2-6, with D possibly called TRBD1 or TRBD2 (5 bases each). CDR3 size: 17 residues. Germline-derived CDR1 and CDR2 are SGHVS and FNYEAQ. The CDR3 spells CARSKSDGVSGANFLTF. The CDR3 nucleotides are TGTGCCAGAAGCAAGTCAGACGGGGTCTCTGGGGCCAACTTCCTGACTTTC.

This chain connects TRBV4-1 to TRBJ2-5; D not resolved. With 0 bases removed from V and 0 bases from J, the gap between germline ends came to 14 bases. The CDR3 is made up of 17 amino acids. CDR1 and CDR2 from the germline V gene are MGHRA and YSYEKL. Here the CDR3 DNA reads TGCGCCAGCAGCCAAGAATCTACAGTAGACCACCAAGAGACCCAGTACTTC. Amino acid sequence: CASSQESTVDHQETQYF.

This clonotype showed up many times. The chain has TRBV7-3 and TRBJ2-2; 13 nucleotides line up with TRBD2. V shed 5 bases, J shed 2 bases, and the junction held 2 bases outside the gene matches. The germline CDR1 and CDR2 sequences are SGHTA and FQGTGA. The CDR3 consists of 16 residues. CDR3 nucleotide sequence: TGTGCCAGCAGCGGGGGACTAGCGGGAAACACCGGGGAGCTGTTTTTT. As protein: CASSGGLAGNTGELFF.

This clonotype was detected a few times. The J gene is TRBJ2-1, the V gene TRBV29-1, with 8 bases matching TRBD2. The germline V gene encodes CDR1 SQVTM and CDR2 ANQGSEA. The CDR3 covers 12 residues. Losses at the gene ends were 6 bases for V and 8 bases for J; bases not matched to a gene: 6. The CDR3 bases are TGCAGCGTCACGAATAGCGGGGATGAGCAGTTCTTC. Encoded protein: CSVTNSGDEQFF.

The chain uses TRBV3-1 and TRBJ2-3; 10 nucleotides match TRBD2. The ends lost 0 bases at V and 4 bases at J; junction bases unmatched: 7. This CDR3 has 17 residues. The germline gives CDR1 LGHDT, CDR2 YNNKEL (reference sequence). CDR3 bases: TGTGCCAGCAGCCAAGAGAGGCTAGCGGGAGCCGCAGATACGCAGTATTTT. It is translated as CASSQERLAGAADTQYF.

In this sample, this clonotype turned up many times. The gene calls are TRBV7-3 and TRBJ2-3; tentative D call: TRBD1 (7 bases). The germline V gene encodes CDR1 SGHTA and CDR2 FQGTGA. The V and J ends lost 6 bases and 3 bases respectively, with 13 bases between them. This CDR3 has 14 residues. DNA for the CDR3: TGTGCCAGCAGTCAGGGGGGCCTTACAGATACGCAGTATTTT. This sequence encodes CASSQGGLTDTQYF.